This T cell receptor (beta chain) was found in a study of vaccination and CD4 T cells after COVID-19. General observations from the study: Convalescent patients gained a median approximately 90% of their reactive clones only post-vaccination.

The assay that was used to sequence DNA from cultured CD4+ T cells was the Oncomine TCR Beta short-read assay. TCRdb re-called the PCR reads through MiXCR, storing one row per CDR3 protein. The sample yields 3,200 or so distinct CDR3 sequences, roughly three quarters seen once. On this clonotype itself: Antigen unknown.

The sample's treatment: roughly 10-day PBMC culture with coronavirus spike peptide pools or control peptides (ViraFEST assay). V lost 5 bases and J 0 bases, leaving 5 bases between the germline ends. The CDR3 has 13 amino acids. Looked up from germline, CDR1 is GTSNPN and CDR2 is SVGIG (reference sequence). This sequence was found in a human donor who had recovered from COVID-19. Sequencing was carried out using CD4+ T cells from blood, cultured in vitro. J is TRBJ1-6 and V is TRBV30; D is undetermined. The CDR3 sequence is CAWESSYNSPLHF. As DNA, the CDR3 is TGTGCCTGGGAGAGCTCCTATAATTCACCCCTCCACTTT.